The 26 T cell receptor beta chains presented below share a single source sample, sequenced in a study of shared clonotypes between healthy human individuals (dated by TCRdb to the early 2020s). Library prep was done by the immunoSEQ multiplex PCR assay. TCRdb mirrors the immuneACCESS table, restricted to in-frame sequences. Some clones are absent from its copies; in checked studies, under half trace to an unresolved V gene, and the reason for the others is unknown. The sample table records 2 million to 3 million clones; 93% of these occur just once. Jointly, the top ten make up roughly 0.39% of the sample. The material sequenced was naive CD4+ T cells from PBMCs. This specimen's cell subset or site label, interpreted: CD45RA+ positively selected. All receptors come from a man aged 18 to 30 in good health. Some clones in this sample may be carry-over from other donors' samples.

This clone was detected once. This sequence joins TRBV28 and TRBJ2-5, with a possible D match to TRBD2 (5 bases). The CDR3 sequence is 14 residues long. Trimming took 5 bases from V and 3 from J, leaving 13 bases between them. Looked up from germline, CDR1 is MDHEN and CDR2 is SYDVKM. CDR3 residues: CASSHDYNKETQYF. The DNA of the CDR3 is TGTGCCAGCAGTCACGACTACAACAAAGAGACCCAGTACTTC.

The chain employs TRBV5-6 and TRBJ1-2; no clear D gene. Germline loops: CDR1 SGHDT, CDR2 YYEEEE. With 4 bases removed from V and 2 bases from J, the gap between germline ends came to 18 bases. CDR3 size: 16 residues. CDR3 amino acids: CASSPSSGHQNYGYTF. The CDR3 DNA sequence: TGTGCCAGCAGCCCCTCGAGTGGCCACCAGAACTATGGCTACACCTTC.

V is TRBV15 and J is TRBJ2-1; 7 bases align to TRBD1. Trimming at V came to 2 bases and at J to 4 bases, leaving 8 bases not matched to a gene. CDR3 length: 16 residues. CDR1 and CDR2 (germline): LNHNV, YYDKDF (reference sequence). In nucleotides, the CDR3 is TGTGCCACCAGCAGACTTCAGGGGGTCTTGTACAATGAGCAGTTCTTC. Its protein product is CATSRLQGVLYNEQFF. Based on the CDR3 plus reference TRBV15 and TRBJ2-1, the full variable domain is DAMVIQNPRYQVTQFGKPVTLSCSQTLNHNVMYWYQQKSSQAPKLLFHYYDKDFNNEADTPDNFQSRRPNTSFCFLDIRSPGLGDTAMYLCATSRLQGVLYNEQFFGPGTRLTVL.

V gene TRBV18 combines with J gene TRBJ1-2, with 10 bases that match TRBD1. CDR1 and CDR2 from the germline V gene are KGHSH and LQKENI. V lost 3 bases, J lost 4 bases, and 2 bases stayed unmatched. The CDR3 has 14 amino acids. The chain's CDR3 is CASSPTGGSYGYTF. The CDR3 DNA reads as TGTGCCAGCTCACCGACAGGGGGCTCCTATGGCTACACCTTC.

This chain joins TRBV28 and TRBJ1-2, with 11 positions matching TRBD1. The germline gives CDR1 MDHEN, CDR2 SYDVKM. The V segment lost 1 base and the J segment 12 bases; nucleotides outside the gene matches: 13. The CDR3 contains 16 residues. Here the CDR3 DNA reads TGTGCCAGCAGTTTATCTTATTCCGGGACAGGGGGTTTCAACACCTTC. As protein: CASSLSYSGTGGFNTF.

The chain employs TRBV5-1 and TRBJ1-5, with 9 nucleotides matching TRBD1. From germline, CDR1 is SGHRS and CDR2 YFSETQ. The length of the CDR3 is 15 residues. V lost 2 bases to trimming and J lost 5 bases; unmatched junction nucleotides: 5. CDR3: CASSLQGATDQPQHF. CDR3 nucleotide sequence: TGCGCCAGCAGCTTACAGGGGGCGACGGATCAGCCCCAGCATTTT.

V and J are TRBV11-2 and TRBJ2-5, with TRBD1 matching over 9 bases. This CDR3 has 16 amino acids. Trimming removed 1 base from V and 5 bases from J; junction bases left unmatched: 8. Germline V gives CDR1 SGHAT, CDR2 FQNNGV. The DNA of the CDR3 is TGTGCCAGCAGCTTAGCCCCGGGACAGGGAGACGAGACCCAGTACTTC. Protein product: CASSLAPGQGDETQYF.

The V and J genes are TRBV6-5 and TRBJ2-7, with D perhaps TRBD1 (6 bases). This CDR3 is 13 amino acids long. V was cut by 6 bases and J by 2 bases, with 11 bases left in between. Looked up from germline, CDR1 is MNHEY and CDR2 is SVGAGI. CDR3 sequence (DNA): TGTGCCAGCAGCCCGAGGACAGCCTACGAGCAGTACTTC. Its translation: CASSPRTAYEQYF.

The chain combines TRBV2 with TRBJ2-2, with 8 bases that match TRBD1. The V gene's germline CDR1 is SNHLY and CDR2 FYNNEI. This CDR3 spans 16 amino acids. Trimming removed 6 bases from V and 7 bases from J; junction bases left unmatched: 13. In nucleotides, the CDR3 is TGTGCCAGCAGGGGGGGACAGGCCACGCGTAACGGGGAGCTGTTTTTT. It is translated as CASRGGQATRNGELFF.

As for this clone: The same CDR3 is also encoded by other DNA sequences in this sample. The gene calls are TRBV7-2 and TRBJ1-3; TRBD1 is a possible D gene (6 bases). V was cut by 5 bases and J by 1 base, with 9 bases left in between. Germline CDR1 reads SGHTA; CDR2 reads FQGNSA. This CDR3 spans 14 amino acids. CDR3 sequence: CASSPTGSGNTIYF. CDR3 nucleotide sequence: TGTGCCAGCAGCCCGACAGGTTCTGGAAACACCATATATTTT.

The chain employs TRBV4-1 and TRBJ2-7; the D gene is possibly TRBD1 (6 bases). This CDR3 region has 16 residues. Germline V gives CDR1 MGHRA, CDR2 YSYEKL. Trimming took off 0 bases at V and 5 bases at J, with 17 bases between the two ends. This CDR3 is CASSQELRRGYHEQYF. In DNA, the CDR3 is TGCGCCAGCAGCCAAGAATTGCGCAGGGGTTATCACGAGCAGTACTTC.

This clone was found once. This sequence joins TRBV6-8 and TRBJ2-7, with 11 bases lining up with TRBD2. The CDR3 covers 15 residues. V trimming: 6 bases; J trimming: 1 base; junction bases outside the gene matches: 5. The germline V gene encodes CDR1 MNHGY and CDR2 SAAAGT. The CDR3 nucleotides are TGTGCCAGCAGGTCACTAGCGGGAGCTTCCTACGAGCAGTACTTC. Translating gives CASRSLAGASYEQYF.

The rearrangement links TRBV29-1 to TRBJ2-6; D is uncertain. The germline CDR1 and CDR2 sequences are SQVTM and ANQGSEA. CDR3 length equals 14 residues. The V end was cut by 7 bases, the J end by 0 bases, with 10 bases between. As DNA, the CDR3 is TGCAGCGGAGCCCTGTCCTCTGGGGCCAACGTCCTGACTTTC. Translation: CSGALSSGANVLTF. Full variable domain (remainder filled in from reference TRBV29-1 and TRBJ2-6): SAVISQKPSRDICQRGTSLTIQCQVDSQVTMMFWYRQQPGQSLTLIATANQGSEATYESGFVIDKFPISRPNLTFSTLTVSNMSPEDSSIYLCSGALSSGANVLTFGAGSRLTVL.

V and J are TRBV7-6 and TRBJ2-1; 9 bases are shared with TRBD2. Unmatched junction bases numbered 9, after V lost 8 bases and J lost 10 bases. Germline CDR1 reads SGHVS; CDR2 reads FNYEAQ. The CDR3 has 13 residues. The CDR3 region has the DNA TGTGCCAGCGCCTGGCGCGGGAGGGAGGAGCAGTTCTTC. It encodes CASAWRGREEQFF.

CDR3 nucleotide sequence: TGTGCCAGCACTGGGGCGTGGAGCACAGATACGCAGTATTTT. Protein product: CASTGAWSTDTQYF. The chain links TRBV2 to TRBJ2-3; the D gene is possibly TRBD1 (5 bases). The CDR3 consists of 14 residues. Germline values: CDR1 SNHLY, CDR2 FYNNEI. V gave up 7 bases and J gave up 0 bases, with 11 bases separating them.

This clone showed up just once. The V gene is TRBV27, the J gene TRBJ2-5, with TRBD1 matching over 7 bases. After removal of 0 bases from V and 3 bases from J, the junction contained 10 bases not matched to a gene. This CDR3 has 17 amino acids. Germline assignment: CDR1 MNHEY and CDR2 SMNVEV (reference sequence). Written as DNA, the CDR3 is TGTGCCAGCAGTTTATCCCAGACAGGGACGAGGAAAGAGACCCAGTACTTC. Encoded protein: CASSLSQTGTRKETQYF.

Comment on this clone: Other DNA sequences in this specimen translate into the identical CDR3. The CDR3, as DNA: TGTGCCAGCAGTTTATGGGGCCTCGGGGAGACCCAGTACTTC. This translates into CASSLWGLGETQYF. The V gene is TRBV28, the J gene TRBJ2-5; unclear D gene. Trimming cost V 0 bases and J 5 bases, with 10 bases left between them. CDR1 is MDHEN and CDR2 is SYDVKM in the germline V gene. The CDR3 is made up of 14 amino acids.

The CDR3 region has the DNA TGTGCCAGCAGCGTCGCAGGGGCAAACCAAGAGACCCAGTACTTC. Encoded protein: CASSVAGANQETQYF. The chain links TRBV9 to TRBJ2-5, with a possible D match to TRBD1 (6 bases). Germline CDR1 and CDR2: SGDLS and YYNGEE. Trimming pared 2 bases from V and 0 bases from J, leaving 11 bases between. CDR3 length equals 15 residues.

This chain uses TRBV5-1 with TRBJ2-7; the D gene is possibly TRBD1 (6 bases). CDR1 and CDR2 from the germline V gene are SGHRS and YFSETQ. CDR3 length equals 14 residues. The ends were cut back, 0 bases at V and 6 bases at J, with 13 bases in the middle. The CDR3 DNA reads TGCGCCAGCAGCTTGGCTGCAACAGGGTCCGAGCAGTACTTC. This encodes CASSLAATGSEQYF.

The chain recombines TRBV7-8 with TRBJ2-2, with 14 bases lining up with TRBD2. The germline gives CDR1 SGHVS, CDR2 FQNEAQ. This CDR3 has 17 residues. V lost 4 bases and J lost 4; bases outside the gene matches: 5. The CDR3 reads CASSYGLAGGLTGELFF. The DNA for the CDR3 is TGTGCCAGCAGCTACGGACTAGCGGGAGGCCTCACCGGGGAGCTGTTTTTT.

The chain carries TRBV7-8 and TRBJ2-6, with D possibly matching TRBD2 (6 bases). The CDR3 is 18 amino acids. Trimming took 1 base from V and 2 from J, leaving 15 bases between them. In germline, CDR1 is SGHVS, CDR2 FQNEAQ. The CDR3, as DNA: TGTGCCAGCAGCTTAGGTGGGGGTCGCGGGACTGGGGCCAACGTCCTGACTTTC. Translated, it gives CASSLGGGRGTGANVLTF.

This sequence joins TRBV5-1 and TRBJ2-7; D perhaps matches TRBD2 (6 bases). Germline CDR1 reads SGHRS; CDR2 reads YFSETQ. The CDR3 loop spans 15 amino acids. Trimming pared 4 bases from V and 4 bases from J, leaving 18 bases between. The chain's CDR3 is CASSQAGGGFYEQYF. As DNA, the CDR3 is TGCGCCAGCAGCCAAGCGGGCGGTGGGTTTTACGAGCAGTACTTC.

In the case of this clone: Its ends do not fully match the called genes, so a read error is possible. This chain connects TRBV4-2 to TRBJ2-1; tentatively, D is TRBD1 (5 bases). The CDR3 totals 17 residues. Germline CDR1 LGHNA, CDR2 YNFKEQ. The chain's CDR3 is CASSQVQGSGSHNEQFF. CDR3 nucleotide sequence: TGTGCCAGCAGCCAAGTTCAGGGTTCGGGCTCCCACAATGAGCAGTTCTTC.

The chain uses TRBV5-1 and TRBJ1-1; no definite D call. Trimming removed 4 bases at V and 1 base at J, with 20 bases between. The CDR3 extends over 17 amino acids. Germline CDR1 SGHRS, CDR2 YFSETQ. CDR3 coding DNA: TGCGCCAGCAGCCGAGAGCCGGGCAGCCGCCGGAACACTGAAGCTTTCTTT. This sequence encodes CASSREPGSRRNTEAFF.

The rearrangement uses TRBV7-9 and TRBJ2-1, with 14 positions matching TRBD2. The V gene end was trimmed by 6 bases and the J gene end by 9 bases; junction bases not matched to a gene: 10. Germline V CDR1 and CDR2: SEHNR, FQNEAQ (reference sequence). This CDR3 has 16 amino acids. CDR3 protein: CASSRPGLAGVSEQFF. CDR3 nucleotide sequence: TGTGCCAGCAGTCGACCGGGACTAGCGGGAGTAAGTGAGCAGTTCTTC.

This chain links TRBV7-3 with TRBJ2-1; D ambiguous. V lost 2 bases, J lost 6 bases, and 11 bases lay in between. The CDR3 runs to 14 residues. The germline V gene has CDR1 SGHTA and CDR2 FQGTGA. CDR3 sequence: CASSLGQSPNEQFF. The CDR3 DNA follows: TGTGCCAGCAGCTTAGGTCAATCCCCCAATGAGCAGTTCTTC.